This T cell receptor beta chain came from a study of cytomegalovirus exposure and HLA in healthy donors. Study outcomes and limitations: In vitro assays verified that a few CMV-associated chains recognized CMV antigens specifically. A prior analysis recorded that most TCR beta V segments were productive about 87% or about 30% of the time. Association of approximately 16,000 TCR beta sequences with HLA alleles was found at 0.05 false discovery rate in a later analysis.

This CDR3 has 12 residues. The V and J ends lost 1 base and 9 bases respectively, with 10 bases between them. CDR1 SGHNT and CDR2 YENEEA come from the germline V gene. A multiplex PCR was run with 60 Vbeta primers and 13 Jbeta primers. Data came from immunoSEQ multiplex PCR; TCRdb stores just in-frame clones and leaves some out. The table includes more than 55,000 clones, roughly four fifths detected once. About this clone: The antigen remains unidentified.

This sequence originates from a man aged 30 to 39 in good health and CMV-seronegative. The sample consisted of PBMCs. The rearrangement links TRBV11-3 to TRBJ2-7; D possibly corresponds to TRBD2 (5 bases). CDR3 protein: CASSLGLGVQYF. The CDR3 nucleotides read TGTGCCAGCAGCTTAGGGTTGGGAGTGCAGTACTTC.